Below are 25 T cell receptor beta chains sequenced from a single sample in a study of radiation and T cells in renal cell carcinoma. Time point of the sample: baseline pretreatment blood. Treatment given: 15 Gy SBRT to primary tumor, nephrectomy 4 weeks later. The data were produced by immunoSEQ multiplex PCR, yet TCRdb's version contains in-frame clones alone and is incomplete. Here the sample spans approximately 120,000 clones, around 83% being singletons. The sample was blood, taken from a patient whose treatment included radiotherapy and nephrectomy. The receptors here all came from a woman in her fifties or sixties with renal cell carcinoma.

The chain links TRBV11-3 to TRBJ1-2; 9 bases align to TRBD1. The germline V gene encodes CDR1 SGHNT and CDR2 YENEEA. The CDR3 has 12 residues. V was clipped by 4 bases and J by 11 bases; unmatched bases: 5. In DNA form, the CDR3 reads TGTGCCAGCAGCTCGGGACAGGGAGGTTACACCTTC. Its translation is CASSSGQGGYTF.

This sequence joins TRBV5-1 and TRBJ2-7, with 9 bases identical to TRBD1. The CDR3 totals 15 residues. CDR1 is SGHRS, CDR2 YFSETQ, per germline. The junction had 6 bases not matched to a gene; V was cut back by 3 bases and J by 2 bases. CDR3 loop: CASSSGTGFTYEQYF. The DNA of the CDR3 is TGCGCCAGCAGCTCCGGGACAGGGTTCACCTACGAGCAGTACTTC.

This sequence joins TRBV9 and TRBJ2-2, with D possibly being TRBD2 (7 bases). CDR3 size: 15 residues. Germline lookup yields CDR1 SGDLS and CDR2 YYNGEE. V lost 2 bases and J 5 bases, leaving 13 bases between the germline ends. The CDR3 nucleotides read TGTGCCAGCAGCGTCGGACTAGGGGGGACCGGGGAGCTGTTTTTT. Its translation: CASSVGLGGTGELFF.

The V call is TRBV5-1, the J call TRBJ2-1; D gene ambiguous. Germline CDR1 reads SGHRS; CDR2 reads YFSETQ. Trimming left V 4 bases short and J 6 bases short, with 5 bases between. This CDR3 region has 11 residues. The chain's CDR3 is CASSSINEQFF. In DNA form, the CDR3 reads TGCGCCAGCAGCAGCATCAATGAGCAGTTCTTC.

The chain carries TRBV11-2 and TRBJ2-7, with 9 positions matching TRBD1. V dropped 3 bases and J dropped 2; count of bases not matched to a gene: 11. This CDR3 has 17 residues. Germline V CDR1 and CDR2: SGHAT, FQNNGV. CDR3 protein: CASSFNPPRQGAYEQYF. CDR3 coding DNA: TGTGCCAGCAGCTTCAATCCCCCCAGACAGGGGGCCTACGAGCAGTACTTC.

The chain combines TRBV19 with TRBJ2-2; 9 bases align to TRBD1. The germline V gene has CDR1 LNHDA and CDR2 SQIVND (reference sequence). This CDR3 region has 16 residues. After removal of 3 bases from V and 7 bases from J, the junction contained 9 bases not matched to a gene. CDR3 loop: CASSMWSTGGIGELFF. The CDR3 DNA reads TGTGCCAGTAGTATGTGGTCGACAGGGGGTATCGGGGAGCTGTTTTTT. The complete variable domain, with remaining parts taken from reference TRBV19 and TRBJ2-2, reads DGGITQSPKYLFRKEGQNVTLSCEQNLNHDAMYWYRQDPGQGLRLIYYSQIVNDFQKGDIAEGYSVSREKKESFPLTVTSAQKNPTAFYLCASSMWSTGGIGELFFGEGSRLTVL.

The CDR3 spells CASSQAPDSGTYGYTF. The CDR3 bases are TGCGCCAGCAGCCAAGCCCCGGACTCCGGGACCTATGGCTACACCTTC. The rearrangement joins TRBV4-1 to TRBJ1-2; possible D gene TRBD1, 5 bases. The V and J ends lost 1 base and 4 bases respectively, with 16 bases between them. Germline assignment: CDR1 MGHRA and CDR2 YSYEKL. CDR3 length: 16 amino acids.

Here the CDR3 DNA reads TGTGCCAGTACAACTGGGAGGCTCCATAACTATGGCTACACCTTC. Translation gives CASTTGRLHNYGYTF. J is TRBJ1-2 and V is TRBV19; unclear D gene. The V and J ends lost 7 bases and 1 base respectively, with 16 bases between them. This CDR3 is built from 15 residues. CDR1 is LNHDA, CDR2 SQIVND, per germline (reference sequence).

This chain uses TRBV27 with TRBJ2-6, with D unresolved. The CDR3 has 14 amino acids. V lost 2 bases and J lost 3, with 5 bases in between. CDR1 and CDR2 (germline): MNHEY, SMNVEV (reference sequence). The CDR3 bases are TGTGCCAGCAGTTTACAGGTTGGGGCCAACGTCCTGACTTTC. Encoded protein: CASSLQVGANVLTF.

This clone was seen a single time. The V call is TRBV7-9, the J call TRBJ1-2, with 9 bases identical to TRBD1. The trim removed 5 bases at V and 5 bases at J, leaving 3 bases unmatched. CDR3 size: 13 residues. From germline, CDR1 is SEHNR and CDR2 FQNEAQ (reference sequence). The CDR3 coding sequence is TGTGCCAGCAGCATGGGACAGGGATATGGCTACACCTTC. It yields the protein CASSMGQGYGYTF.

The V and J genes are TRBV18 and TRBJ1-3; the D gene is possibly TRBD1 (6 bases). The germline V gene encodes CDR1 KGHSH and CDR2 LQKENI. Trimming removed 3 bases at V and 0 bases at J, with 12 bases between. The CDR3 runs to 16 residues. CDR3 residues: CASSPGTPNSGNTIYF. The CDR3 coding sequence is TGTGCCAGCTCACCCGGGACACCCAACTCTGGAAACACCATATATTTT.

This clone was observed once. The chain combines TRBV6-1 with TRBJ1-4; D is ambiguous. Germline V gene lookup returns CDR1 MNHNS and CDR2 SASEGT. The CDR3 totals 14 residues. The V end was cut by 7 bases, the J end by 1 base, with 10 bases between. In DNA form, the CDR3 reads TGTGCCAGCAAAATTGGGATAACTAATGAAAAACTGTTTTTT. This sequence encodes CASKIGITNEKLFF.

This clone was observed once. This chain connects TRBV27 to TRBJ2-7; 7 bases line up with TRBD1. Germline CDR1 and CDR2: MNHEY and SMNVEV (reference sequence). The junction had 8 bases not matched to a gene; V was cut back by 2 bases and J by 4 bases. The CDR3 runs to 15 residues. The CDR3 DNA is TGTGCCAGCAGTTTAGTCAGGGACAGAGTTTACGAGCAGTACTTC. Amino acids: CASSLVRDRVYEQYF.

The J gene is TRBJ2-3, the V gene TRBV6-1; D might be TRBD2 (6 bases). V was cut by 4 bases and J by 2 bases, with 16 bases left in between. This CDR3 is 16 amino acids long. The germline V gene encodes CDR1 MNHNS and CDR2 SASEGT. The CDR3 spells CASSARDSPFTDTQYF. The DNA for the CDR3 is TGTGCCAGCAGTGCCCGGGACTCACCCTTCACAGATACGCAGTATTTT.

This sequence joins TRBV5-1 and TRBJ2-1; 8 bases map to TRBD1. V was clipped by 3 bases and J by 7 bases; unmatched bases: 9. Germline V gene lookup returns CDR1 SGHRS and CDR2 YFSETQ. The length of the CDR3 is 15 residues. The CDR3 nucleotides are TGCGCCAGCAGCTCTTCGGACAGGGTCAGGAATGAGCAGTTCTTC. This encodes CASSSSDRVRNEQFF.

V and J are TRBV2 and TRBJ1-2; TRBD1 agrees at 10 bases. The CDR3 spans 15 residues. Germline assignment: CDR1 SNHLY and CDR2 FYNNEI. J was trimmed by 6 bases and V by 8 bases; bases with no gene match: 12. The CDR3 reads CASRSRQGATDGYTF. The CDR3 DNA reads TGTGCCAGCCGAAGTCGACAGGGGGCGACAGATGGCTACACCTTC. Drawing the rest from reference TRBV2 and TRBJ1-2, the complete variable domain is EPEVTQTPSHQVTQMGQEVILRCVPISNHLYFYWYRQILGQKVEFLVSFYNNEISEKSEIFDDQFSVERPDGSNFTLKIRSTKLEDSAMYFCASRSRQGATDGYTFGSGTRLTVV.

The V and J genes are TRBV7-3 and TRBJ1-2, with D hard to call. V lost 3 bases and J 2 bases, leaving 13 bases between the germline ends. Germline V gives CDR1 SGHTA, CDR2 FQGTGA. There are 15 residues in the CDR3. The CDR3: CASSLEGGINYGYTF. The CDR3 bases are TGTGCCAGCAGCTTGGAAGGTGGAATCAACTATGGCTACACCTTC.

The CDR3 region has the DNA TGTGCCAGCAGTCTACTCAGGGAGACCCCCTACAATGAGCAGTTCTTC. Protein sequence: CASSLLRETPYNEQFF. The genes are TRBV27 and TRBJ2-1; D is perhaps TRBD1 or TRBD2 (5 bases each). The germline V and J ends were trimmed by 5 bases and 2 bases, with 16 bases remaining between them. The CDR3 has 16 residues. CDR1 is MNHEY, CDR2 SMNVEV, per germline (reference sequence).

The chain recombines TRBV28 with TRBJ2-7, with 8 positions matching TRBD2. This CDR3 is 15 amino acids long. V was pared by 5 bases and J by 0 bases, with 6 bases of the junction left unmatched. The germline gives CDR1 MDHEN, CDR2 SYDVKM. The DNA of the CDR3 is TGTGCCAGCAGTATGACTAGCGCTGACTCCTACGAGCAGTACTTC. Its protein product is CASSMTSADSYEQYF.

The chain uses TRBV29-1 and TRBJ1-2, with D perhaps matching TRBD1 (5 bases). V was pared by 6 bases and J by 7 bases, with 12 bases between. CDR1 and CDR2 (germline): SQVTM, ANQGSEA. The CDR3 is made up of 11 amino acids. The CDR3 loop reads CSVPMGGGYTF. The DNA of the CDR3 is TGCAGCGTCCCGATGGGGGGTGGCTACACCTTC.

The CDR3 DNA follows: TGTGCCAGCAGATCCGGACAGTTGGGACTTTCGGATACGCAGTATTTT. This sequence encodes CASRSGQLGLSDTQYF. The rearrangement uses TRBV5-6 and TRBJ2-3, with D perhaps being TRBD1 or TRBD2 (6 bases each). Between the trimmed V and J ends, which lost 5 bases and 6 bases, there was a span of 22 bases. The germline CDR1 and CDR2 sequences are SGHDT and YYEEEE. This CDR3 region has 16 residues.

This rearrangement joins TRBV14 to TRBJ1-2; 7 bases map to TRBD1. V was pared by 5 bases and J by 3 bases, with 9 bases of the junction left unmatched. Germline V CDR1 and CDR2: SGHDN, FVKESK. CDR3 length: 15 amino acids. In DNA, the CDR3 is TGTGCCAGCAGCAAATGGACAGGACTCGACTATGGCTACACCTTC. Its protein product is CASSKWTGLDYGYTF.

Written as DNA, the CDR3 is TGTGCCAGCAGCTCGGACAGGGGGGCCCAATTGACTGAAGCTTTCTTT. Its protein product is CASSSDRGAQLTEAFF. The genes are TRBV28 and TRBJ1-1; 10 bases are shared with TRBD1. J gave up 5 bases and V 6 bases, and 12 bases lay outside the gene matches. Germline-derived CDR1 and CDR2 are MDHEN and SYDVKM. The CDR3 totals 16 residues.

This clone came up once. This sequence joins TRBV27 and TRBJ1-5, with 8 bases lining up with TRBD1. The CDR3 runs 16 residues. Germline V gene sequence: CDR1 MNHEY, CDR2 SMNVEV (reference sequence). J gave up 4 bases and V 4 bases, and 9 bases lay outside the gene matches. The CDR3 coding sequence is TGTGCCAGCAGTTCCTGGACAGGGAAGAATAATCAGCCCCAGCATTTT. This codes for CASSSWTGKNNQPQHF.

The chain recombines TRBV7-3 with TRBJ2-7; D possibly uses TRBD1 or TRBD2 (5 bases each). V gave up 5 bases and J gave up 6 bases, with 11 bases separating them. CDR1 is SGHTA and CDR2 is FQGTGA in the germline V gene. The CDR3 has 12 amino acids. The CDR3 DNA reads TGTGCCAGCAGCCAACCAGGGAGCGAGCAGTACTTC. Translated: CASSQPGSEQYF.